This TCR beta chain stems from a study of blood T cell repertoires in COVID-19. Study context: The United States, Italy and Spain provided the acute and convalescent COVID-19 samples. PBMCs, B-cell-depleted T cells, or T cells were the source of the cDNA or gDNA that made up the material.

This clone was seen more than once but under ten times. In the original analysis: Estimated nucleated cell counts came from reference gene primer amplification. Using immunoSEQ multiplex PCR, the repertoire was profiled, and TCRdb retains in-frame clones only, with some absent. That table is the source of V, J and clone size, and D and trimming were worked out from the DNA. The sample has about 93,000 clones, roughly 90% seen once. CDR1 and CDR2 from the germline V gene are SGHTA and FQGNSA. Trimming took 5 bases from V and 13 from J; bases not matched to a gene: 11. The CDR3 has 15 residues. J is TRBJ1-6 and V is TRBV7-2, with 10 bases that match TRBD1. This receptor was taken from a human donor with active COVID-19. The donor label of this sample is uncertain. The sample consisted of peripheral blood. The CDR3 region is CASSLYSGTGVPLHF. The CDR3 DNA reads as TGTGCCAGCAGCCTCTACTCCGGGACAGGGGTCCCCCTCCACTTT. Combining the CDR3 with reference TRBV7-2 and TRBJ1-6 gives the whole variable domain GAGVSQSPSNKVTEKGKDVELRCDPISGHTALYWYRQSLGQGLEFLIYFQGNSAPDKSGLPSDRFSAERTGGSVSTLTIQRTQQEDSAVYLCASSLYSGTGVPLHFGNGTRLTVT.